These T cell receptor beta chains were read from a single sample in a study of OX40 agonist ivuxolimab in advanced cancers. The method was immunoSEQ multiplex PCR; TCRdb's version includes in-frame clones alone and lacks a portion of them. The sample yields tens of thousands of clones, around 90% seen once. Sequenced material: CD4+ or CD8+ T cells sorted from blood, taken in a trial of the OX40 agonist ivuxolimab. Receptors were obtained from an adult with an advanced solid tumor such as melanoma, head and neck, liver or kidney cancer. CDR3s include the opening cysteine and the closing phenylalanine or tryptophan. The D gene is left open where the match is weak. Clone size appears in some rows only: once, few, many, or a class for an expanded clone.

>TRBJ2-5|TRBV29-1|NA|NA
TGCAGCGTTTTCGGACAGCAAGAGACCCAGTACTTC
CSVFGQQETQYF
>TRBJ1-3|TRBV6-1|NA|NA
TGTGCCATAGCAACGACAGTTCCAGGAAACACCATATATTTT
CAIATTVPGNTIYF
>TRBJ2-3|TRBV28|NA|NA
TGTGCCAGCATCCGTTCCGGACGGGATACGCAGTATTTT
CASIRSGRDTQYF
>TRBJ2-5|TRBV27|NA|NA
TGTGCCAGCGGTTTCGGGGGACGAGAGACCCAGTACTTC
CASGFGGRETQYF
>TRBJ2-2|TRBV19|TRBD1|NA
TGTGCCAGTAGTAACGACCACGGGACAGGGCCTACCGGGGAGCTGTTTTTT
CASSNDHGTGPTGELFF
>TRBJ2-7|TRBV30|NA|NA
TGTGCCTGGACCCCCCAGGGGTTCAGCTACGAGCAGTACTTC
CAWTPQGFSYEQYF
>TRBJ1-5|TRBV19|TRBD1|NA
TGTGCCAGTAGTATAGTGCGAGGGACAGGGGCCTTCAATCAGCCCCAGCATTTT
CASSIVRGTGAFNQPQHF
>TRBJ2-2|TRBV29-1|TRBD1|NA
TGCAGCGTTGTTATTGGACAGGTGAACACCGGGGAGCTGTTTTTT
CSVVIGQVNTGELFF
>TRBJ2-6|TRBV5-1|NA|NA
TGCGCCAGCAGCTTGTTGGACAGCGCCTCCTCTGGGGCCAACGTCCTGACTTTC
CASSLLDSASSGANVLTF
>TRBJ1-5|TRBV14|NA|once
TGTGCCAGCAGCCCCACAGGCCTGGGGCCCCAGCATTTT
CASSPTGLGPQHF
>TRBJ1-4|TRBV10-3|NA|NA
TGTGCCATCAGTGAGTCCCGGGGTACCTTACCGGGGGAAAAACTGTTTTTT
CAISESRGTLPGEKLFF
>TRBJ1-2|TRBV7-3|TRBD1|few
TGTGCCAGCAGCCCGACAGGGGAAGAGGGCTACACCTTC
CASSPTGEEGYTF
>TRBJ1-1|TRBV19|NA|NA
TGTGCCAGTACCACCGGACCGAACACTGAAGCTTTCTTT
CASTTGPNTEAFF
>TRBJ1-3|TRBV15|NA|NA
TGTGCCACCAGCAGAGCGGGGGGACCCTTCTCTGGAAACACCATATATTTT
CATSRAGGPFSGNTIYF
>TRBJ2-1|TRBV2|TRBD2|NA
TGTGCCAGCGGGCCCCCACTAGCGGGGGCCTACAATGAGCAGTTCTTC
CASGPPLAGAYNEQFF
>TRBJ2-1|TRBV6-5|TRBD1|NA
TGTGCCAGCAAAACAGGGGGGTCCTACAATGAGCAGTTCTTC
CASKTGGSYNEQFF
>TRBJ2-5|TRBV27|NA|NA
TGTGCCAGCAGTTCGGGATACCAAGAGACCCAGTACTTC
CASSSGYQETQYF
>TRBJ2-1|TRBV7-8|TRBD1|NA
TGTGCCAGCAGCTTAAGGGGACAGGGAACCTACAATGAGCAGTTCTTC
CASSLRGQGTYNEQFF
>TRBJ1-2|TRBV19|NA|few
TGTGCCAGTAGTCGGGGCAGTTATGGCTACACCTTC
CASSRGSYGYTF